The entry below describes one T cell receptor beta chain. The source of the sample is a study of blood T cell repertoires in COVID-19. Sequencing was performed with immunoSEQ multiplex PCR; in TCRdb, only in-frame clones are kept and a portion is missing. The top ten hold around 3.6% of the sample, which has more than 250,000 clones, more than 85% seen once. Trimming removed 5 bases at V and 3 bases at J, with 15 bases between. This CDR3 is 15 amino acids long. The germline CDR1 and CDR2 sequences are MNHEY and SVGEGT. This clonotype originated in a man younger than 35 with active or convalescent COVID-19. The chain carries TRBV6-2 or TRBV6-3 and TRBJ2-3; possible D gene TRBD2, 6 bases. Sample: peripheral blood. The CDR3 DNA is TGTGCCAGCAGTCCGGGAGACATCCGGACAGATACGCAGTATTTT. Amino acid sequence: CASSPGDIRTDTQYF.